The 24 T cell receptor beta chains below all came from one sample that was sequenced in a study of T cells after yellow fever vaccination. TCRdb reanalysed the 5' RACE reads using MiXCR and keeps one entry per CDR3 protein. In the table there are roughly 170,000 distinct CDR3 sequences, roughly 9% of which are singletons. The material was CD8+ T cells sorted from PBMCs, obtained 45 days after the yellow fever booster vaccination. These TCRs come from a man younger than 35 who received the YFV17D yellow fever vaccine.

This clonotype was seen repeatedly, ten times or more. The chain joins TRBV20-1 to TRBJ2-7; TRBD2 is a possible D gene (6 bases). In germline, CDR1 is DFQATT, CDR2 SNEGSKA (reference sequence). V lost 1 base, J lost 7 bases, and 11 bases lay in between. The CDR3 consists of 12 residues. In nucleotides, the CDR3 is TGCAGTGCTAGAGGGGAAGGGAGGGAGCAGTACGTC. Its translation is CSARGEGREQYV.

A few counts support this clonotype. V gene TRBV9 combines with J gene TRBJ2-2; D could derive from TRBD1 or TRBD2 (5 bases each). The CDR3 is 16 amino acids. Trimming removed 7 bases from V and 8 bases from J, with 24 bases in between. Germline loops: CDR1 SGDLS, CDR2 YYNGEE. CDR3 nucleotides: TGTGCCAGCGGCCTAAGACTATCTCCTGGGGCGGGGGAGCTGTTTTTT. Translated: CASGLRLSPGAGELFF.

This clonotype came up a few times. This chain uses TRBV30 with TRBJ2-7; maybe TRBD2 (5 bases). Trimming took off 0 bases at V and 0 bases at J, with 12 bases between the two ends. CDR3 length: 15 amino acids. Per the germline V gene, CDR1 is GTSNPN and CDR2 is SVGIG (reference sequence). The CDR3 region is CAWSVSSTSSYEQYF. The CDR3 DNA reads TGTGCCTGGAGTGTAAGTAGTACTAGCTCCTACGAGCAGTACTTC.

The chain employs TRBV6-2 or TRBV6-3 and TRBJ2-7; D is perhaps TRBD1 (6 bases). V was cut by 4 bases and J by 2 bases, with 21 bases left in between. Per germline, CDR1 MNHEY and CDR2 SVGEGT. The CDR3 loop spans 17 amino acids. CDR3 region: CASSFSRVQGRAYEQYF. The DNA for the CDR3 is TGTGCCAGCAGTTTCTCAAGGGTACAGGGACGGGCCTACGAGCAGTACTTC.

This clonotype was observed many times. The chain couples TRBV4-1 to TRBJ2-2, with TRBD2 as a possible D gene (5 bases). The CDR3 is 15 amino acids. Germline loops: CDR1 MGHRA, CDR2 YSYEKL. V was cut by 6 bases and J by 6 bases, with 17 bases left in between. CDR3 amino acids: CASSESGVGAGELFF. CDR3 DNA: TGCGCCAGCAGTGAGTCCGGGGTCGGAGCCGGGGAGCTGTTTTTT.

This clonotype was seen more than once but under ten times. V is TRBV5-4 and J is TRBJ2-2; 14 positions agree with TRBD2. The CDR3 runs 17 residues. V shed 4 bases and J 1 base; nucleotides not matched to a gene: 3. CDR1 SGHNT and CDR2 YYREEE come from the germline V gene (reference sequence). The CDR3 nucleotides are TGTGCCAGCAGCCCCGGACTAGCGGGGGGGAACACCGGGGAGCTGTTTTTT. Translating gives CASSPGLAGGNTGELFF.

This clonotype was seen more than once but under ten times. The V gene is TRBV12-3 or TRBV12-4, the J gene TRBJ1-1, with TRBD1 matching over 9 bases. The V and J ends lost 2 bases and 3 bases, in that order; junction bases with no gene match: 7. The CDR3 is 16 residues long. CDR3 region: CASSLPGQGGHTEAFF. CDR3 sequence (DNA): TGTGCCAGCAGTTTACCGGGACAGGGAGGACACACTGAAGCTTTCTTT.

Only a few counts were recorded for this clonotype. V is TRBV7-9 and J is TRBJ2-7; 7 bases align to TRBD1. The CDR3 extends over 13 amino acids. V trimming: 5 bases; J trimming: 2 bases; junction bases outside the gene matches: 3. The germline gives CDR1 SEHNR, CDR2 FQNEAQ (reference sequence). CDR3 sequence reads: CASSGDRTYEQYV. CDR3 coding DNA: TGTGCCAGCAGCGGGGACAGAACCTACGAGCAGTACGTC.

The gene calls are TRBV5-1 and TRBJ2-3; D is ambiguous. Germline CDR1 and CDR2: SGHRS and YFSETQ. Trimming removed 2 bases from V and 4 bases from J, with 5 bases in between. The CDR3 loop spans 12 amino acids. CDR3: CASSFQPDTQYF. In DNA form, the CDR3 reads TGCGCCAGCAGCTTTCAGCCAGATACGCAGTATTTT.

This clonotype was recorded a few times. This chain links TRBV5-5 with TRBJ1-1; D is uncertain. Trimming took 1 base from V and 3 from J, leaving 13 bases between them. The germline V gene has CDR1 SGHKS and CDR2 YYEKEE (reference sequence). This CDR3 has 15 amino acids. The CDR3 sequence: CASSLRRGLDTEAFF. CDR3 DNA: TGTGCCAGCAGCTTGAGACGCGGGTTGGACACTGAAGCTTTCTTT.

CDR3 in amino acids: CASSARVTEQFF. CDR3 coding DNA: TGCGCCAGCAGCGCCCGAGTTACTGAGCAGTTCTTC. V usage is TRBV5-1 and J usage is TRBJ2-1; D not resolved. The CDR3 is made up of 12 amino acids. Deletions cut 4 bases from V and 9 bases from J, with 11 bases between. Germline V lookup: CDR1 SGHRS, CDR2 YFSETQ.

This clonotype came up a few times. DNA of the CDR3: TGTGCCAGCAGCCTAGGACTAGCGGGGCTGGCTGAGCAGTTCTTC. Its protein is CASSLGLAGLAEQFF. The J gene is TRBJ2-1, the V gene TRBV5-6; 12 bases map to TRBD2. Germline-derived CDR1 and CDR2 are SGHDT and YYEEEE. The CDR3 runs to 15 residues. The trim removed 4 bases at V and 9 bases at J, leaving 8 bases unmatched.

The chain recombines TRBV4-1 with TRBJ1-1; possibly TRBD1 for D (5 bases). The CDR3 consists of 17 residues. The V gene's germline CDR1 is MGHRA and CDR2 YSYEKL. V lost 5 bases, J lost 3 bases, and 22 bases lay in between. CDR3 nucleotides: TGCGCCAGCAGCGACCAGCCTGGGGCCCCCGGGGACACTGAAGCTTTCTTT. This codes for CASSDQPGAPGDTEAFF.

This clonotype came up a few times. The CDR3 DNA reads TGTGCCAGCAGTTACGGACCTGAGATCTCTGGAAACACCATATATTTT. This gives the protein CASSYGPEISGNTIYF. The rearrangement uses TRBV6-2 or TRBV6-3 and TRBJ1-3; D unresolved. Trimming removed 2 bases from V and 0 bases from J, with 11 bases in between. The CDR3 runs to 16 residues. CDR1 is MNHEY, CDR2 SVGEGT, per germline.

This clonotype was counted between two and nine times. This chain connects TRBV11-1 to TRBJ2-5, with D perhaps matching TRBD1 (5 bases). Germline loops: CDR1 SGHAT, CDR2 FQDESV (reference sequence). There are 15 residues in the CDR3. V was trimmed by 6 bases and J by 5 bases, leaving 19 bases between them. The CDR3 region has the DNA TGTGCCAGCAGTAAAGGGTCAGGGCCAGGGGAGACCCAGTACTTC. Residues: CASSKGSGPGETQYF.

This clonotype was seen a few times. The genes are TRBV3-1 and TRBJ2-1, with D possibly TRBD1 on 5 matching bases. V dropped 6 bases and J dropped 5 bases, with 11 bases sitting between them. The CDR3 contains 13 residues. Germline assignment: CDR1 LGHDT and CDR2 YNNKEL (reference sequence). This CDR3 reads CASSGRVNNEQFF. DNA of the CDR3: TGTGCCAGCAGTGGCAGGGTGAACAATGAGCAGTTCTTC.

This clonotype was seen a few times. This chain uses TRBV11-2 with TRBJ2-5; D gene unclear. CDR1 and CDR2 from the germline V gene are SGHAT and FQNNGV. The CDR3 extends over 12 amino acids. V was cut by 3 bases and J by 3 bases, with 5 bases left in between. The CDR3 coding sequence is TGTGCCAGCAGCTTCCTGGAAGAGACCCAGTACTTC. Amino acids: CASSFLEETQYF.

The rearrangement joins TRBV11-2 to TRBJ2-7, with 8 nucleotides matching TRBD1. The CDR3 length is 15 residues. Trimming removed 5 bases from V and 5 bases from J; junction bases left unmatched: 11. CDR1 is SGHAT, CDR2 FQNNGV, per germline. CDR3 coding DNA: TGTGCCAGCAGCCCAGGACAGGGTGAATCCGACGAGCAGTACGTC. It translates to CASSPGQGESDEQYV.

The CDR3 protein is CASSPRTSADTGELFF. In DNA, the CDR3 is TGTGCCAGCAGCCCCCGGACTAGCGCCGACACCGGGGAGCTGTTTTTT. This chain uses TRBV7-9 with TRBJ2-2, with 9 bases lining up with TRBD2. Germline assignment: CDR1 SEHNR and CDR2 FQNEAQ (reference sequence). V dropped 5 bases and J dropped 3; count of bases not matched to a gene: 7. This CDR3 spans 16 amino acids. Full variable domain (outside the CDR3, taken from reference TRBV7-9 and TRBJ2-2): DTGVSQNPRHKITKRGQNVTFRCDPISEHNRLYWYRQTLGQGPEFLTYFQNEAQLEKSRLLSDRFSAERPKGSFSTLEIQRTEQGDSAMYLCASSPRTSADTGELFFGEGSRLTVL.

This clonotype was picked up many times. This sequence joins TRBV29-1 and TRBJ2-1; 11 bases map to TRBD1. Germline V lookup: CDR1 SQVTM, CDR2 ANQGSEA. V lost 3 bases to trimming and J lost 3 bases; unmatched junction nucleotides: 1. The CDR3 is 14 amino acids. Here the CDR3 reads CSVEGTGGYNEQFF. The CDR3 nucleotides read TGCAGCGTTGAGGGGACAGGGGGCTACAATGAGCAGTTCTTC.

CDR3 sequence reads: CASSLSRNEQFF. The CDR3 DNA reads as TGTGCCAGCAGCTTATCCCGAAATGAGCAGTTCTTC. The chain links TRBV7-2 to TRBJ2-1; D ambiguous. With 2 bases removed from V and 7 bases from J, the gap between germline ends came to 6 bases. The germline gives CDR1 SGHTA, CDR2 FQGNSA. CDR3 length: 12 residues.

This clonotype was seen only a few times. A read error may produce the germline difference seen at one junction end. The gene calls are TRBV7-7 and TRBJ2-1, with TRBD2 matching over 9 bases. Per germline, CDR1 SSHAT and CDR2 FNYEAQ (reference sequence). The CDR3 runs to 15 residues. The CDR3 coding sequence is TGTGCTAGCAGCTTTAGCGGGGGTCCTGGGGATGAGCAGTTCTTC. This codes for CASSFSGGPGDEQFF.

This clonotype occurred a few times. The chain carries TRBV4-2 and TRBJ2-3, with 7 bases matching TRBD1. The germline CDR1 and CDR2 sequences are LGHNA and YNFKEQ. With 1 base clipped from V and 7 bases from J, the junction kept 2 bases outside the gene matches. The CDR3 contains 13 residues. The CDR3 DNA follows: TGTGCCAGCAGCCAAGGGACAGGTCATACGCAGTATTTT. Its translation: CASSQGTGHTQYF.

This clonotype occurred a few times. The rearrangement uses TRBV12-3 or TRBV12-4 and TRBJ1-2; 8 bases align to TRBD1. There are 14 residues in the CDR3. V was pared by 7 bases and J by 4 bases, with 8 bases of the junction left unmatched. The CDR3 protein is CASTSGGAGYGYTF. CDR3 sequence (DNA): TGTGCCAGCACCTCAGGGGGCGCCGGCTATGGCTACACCTTC.